The text below deals with one T cell receptor (beta chain). Antigen: not known. Using immunoSEQ multiplex PCR, the repertoire was profiled, and TCRdb retains in-frame clones only, with some absent. The sample includes approximately 94,000 clones, around nine tenths of them seen just once. The data were taken from a study of T cell responses to AZD1222 COVID-19 vaccine. The study, taken as a whole, reports: All repertoire sampling was performed exclusively after the peak T cell response. Close to half of all spike-specific TCRs reportedly target regions of the variants that are unmutated. Donors were largely white British and mainly female; clonal diversity was possibly underestimated.

V shed 0 bases, J shed 7 bases, and the junction held 12 bases outside the gene matches. This CDR3 comprises 17 residues. Germline CDR1 SGDLS, CDR2 YYNGEE. The chain employs TRBV9 and TRBJ2-1; 8 bases line up with TRBD2. The material was peripheral blood, obtained on day 0 of AZD1222 vaccination. The TCR sequence derives from an adult in good health. The CDR3 is CASSVAGSGIHINEQFF. The CDR3 nucleotides read TGTGCCAGCAGCGTAGCCGGTAGCGGGATCCACATTAATGAGCAGTTCTTC.